Below, 6 T cell receptor beta chains from the same sample are listed, as sequenced in a study of siplizumab effects on memory and regulatory T cells. These receptors are not linked to any known antigen. TCRdb keeps only in-frame clones here, not all; method: immunoSEQ multiplex PCR. The data hold fewer than 20,000 clones, with 46% observed a single time. Over a period of 6 days at 37 degrees C, the mixed lymphocyte reaction cells were cocultured. Material for sequencing was CFSE-low (dividing) CD4+ T cells sorted from an allogeneic mixed lymphocyte reaction. The receptors were sampled from a human donor in good health; the cells came from an allogeneic mixed lymphocyte reaction.

This CDR3 is CASSPGQDLYGYTF. In DNA, the CDR3 is TGTGCCAGCAGCCCAGGACAGGACCTCTATGGCTACACCTTC. This rearrangement joins TRBV9 to TRBJ1-2, with TRBD1 matching over 7 bases. Germline V CDR1 and CDR2: SGDLS, YYNGEE. J lost 4 bases, V lost 4 bases, and 7 bases had no gene match. CDR3 length: 14 residues.

This clone has only a few counts. CDR3 loop: CASSQLSGLAGGLQETQYF. CDR3 nucleotides: TGTGCCAGCAGCCAGCTAAGTGGCCTAGCGGGGGGGTTACAAGAGACCCAGTACTTC. The chain uses TRBV4-2 and TRBJ2-5; the match to TRBD2 covers 12 bases. The germline gives CDR1 LGHNA, CDR2 YNFKEQ. This CDR3 contains 19 residues. J gave up 2 bases and V 3 bases, and 13 bases lay outside the gene matches.

This clone has a handful of counts. The chain has TRBV11-2 and TRBJ2-1, with unresolved D. V dropped 1 base and J dropped 0 bases, with 4 bases sitting between them. Looked up from germline, CDR1 is SGHAT and CDR2 is FQNNGV. CDR3 length equals 14 residues. In DNA, the CDR3 is TGTGCCAGCAGCTTAGGGAGCTCCTACAATGAGCAGTTCTTC. Translation gives CASSLGSSYNEQFF.

By share, this clone counts as medium-sized (0.01 to 0.1%). This chain joins TRBV19 and TRBJ2-3, with 9 nucleotides matching TRBD1. Trimming cost V 6 bases and J 3 bases; bases outside gene matches: 4. Looked up from germline, CDR1 is LNHDA and CDR2 is SQIVND (reference sequence). CDR3 size: 14 residues. The CDR3 region is CASRPDRGTDTQYF. As DNA, the CDR3 is TGTGCCAGTAGGCCGGACAGGGGAACAGATACGCAGTATTTT.

The table lists this clone with a count of one. V usage is TRBV5-1 and J usage is TRBJ2-7; D unclear. Germline lookup yields CDR1 SGHRS and CDR2 YFSETQ. The CDR3 covers 12 residues. V lost 2 bases and J 0 bases, leaving 3 bases between the germline ends. CDR3 in DNA: TGCGCCAGCAGCTTAAGCTCCTACGAGCAGTACTTC. Protein sequence: CASSLSSYEQYF.

This clone was found a few times. The chain is built from TRBV30 and TRBJ2-5; D unclear. Germline loops: CDR1 GTSNPN, CDR2 SVGIG (reference sequence). The CDR3 is made up of 12 amino acids. Trimming removed 0 bases from V and 2 bases from J, with 4 bases in between. The CDR3 protein is CAWSVGQETQYF. The CDR3, as DNA: TGTGCCTGGAGTGTAGGGCAAGAGACCCAGTACTTC. Variable domain in full (rest from reference TRBV30 and TRBJ2-5): SQTIHQWPATLVQPVGSPLSLECTVEGTSNPNLYWYRQAAGRGLQLLFYSVGIGQISSEVPQNLSASRPQDRQFILSSKKLLLSDSGFYLCAWSVGQETQYFGPGTRLLVL.